This record looks at one T cell receptor (beta chain) sequence and its context. Clones were read by immunoSEQ multiplex PCR, and TCRdb kept only the in-frame ones, dropping some. The sample consists of more than 50,000 clones, 86% of them appearing once. The V and J ends lost 6 bases and 10 bases, in that order; junction bases with no gene match: 19. The CDR3 runs 16 residues. Germline V CDR1 and CDR2: SEHNR, FQNEAQ (reference sequence). The sample belongs to a study of a mutant IDH1 vaccine in newly diagnosed glioma. At the level of the study: Mean patient age was about 40 years; 62.5% were male and approximately 40% female. Most had both radiotherapy and temozolomide beforehand; others had only one.

The time point denotes: baseline, week 1 (first vaccination visit). Treatment of the sample: pre-vaccination baseline after standard-of-care therapy. Donor tumors were new WHO grade 3 or 4 IDH1-mutant, ATRX-lost astrocytomas. This specimen consisted of PBMCs, obtained from a glioma patient treated with radiotherapy, temozolomide or both. The receptor's source is a man aged 25-40 years with glioma. The chain joins TRBV7-9 to TRBJ2-5; 8 bases fit TRBD2. The chain's CDR3 is CASSETSGAPRADQYF. CDR3 nucleotides: TGTGCCAGCAGTGAAACTAGCGGCGCCCCCCGGGCGGACCAGTACTTC.